The 30 T cell receptor beta chains below come from one sample, sequenced in a study of lymphopenia after photon versus proton radiotherapy. Profiling relied on immunoSEQ multiplex PCR, and the TCRdb table lists in-frame clones only, not all of them. The sample comprises 50,000 or so clones, under 95% of which are singletons, and 15% to 20% rests with the top ten. Material: peripheral blood, obtained from a patient treated with photon-based radiotherapy. The receptors were sampled from a woman in her thirties or forties with cholangiocarcinoma.

The gene calls are TRBV27 and TRBJ2-3; tentative D call: TRBD2 (5 bases). CDR3 length equals 14 residues. Trimming took off 6 bases at V and 1 base at J, with 11 bases between the two ends. Germline CDR1 MNHEY, CDR2 SMNVEV (reference sequence). Here the CDR3 DNA reads TGTGCCAGCAGCGGGAATTTTGGCACAGATACGCAGTATTTT. Protein: CASSGNFGTDTQYF.

This clone was recorded a few times. This chain links TRBV6-1 with TRBJ1-6, with D maybe TRBD1 (5 bases). This CDR3 spans 12 amino acids. CDR1 is MNHNS and CDR2 is SASEGT in the germline V gene. The V end was cut by 1 base, the J end by 12 bases, with 7 bases between. In nucleotides, the CDR3 is TGTGCCAGCAGTGAAGGGGGGTTACCCCTCCACTTT. As protein: CASSEGGLPLHF.

J is TRBJ2-4 and V is TRBV5-4; the D gene is possibly TRBD2 (6 bases). The germline CDR1 and CDR2 sequences are SGHNT and YYREEE (reference sequence). Trimming pared 4 bases from V and 3 bases from J, leaving 11 bases between. This CDR3 spans 14 amino acids. In DNA form, the CDR3 reads TGTGCCAGCAGCCGTGTGGGAGGCAAAAACATTCAGTACTTC. This translates into CASSRVGGKNIQYF.

This clone was seen a few times. This sequence joins TRBV11-3 and TRBJ1-4; TRBD1 is a possible D gene (5 bases). This CDR3 spans 12 amino acids. V was clipped by 5 bases and J by 10 bases, with 11 bases between them. Germline loops: CDR1 SGHNT, CDR2 YENEEA. The CDR3 reads CASSLRGGKLFF. DNA of the CDR3: TGTGCCAGCAGCCTGAGGGGCGGAAAACTGTTTTTT.

This chain links TRBV28 with TRBJ2-1, with TRBD1 as a possible D gene (5 bases). Trimming shortened V by 1 base and J by 2 bases, and 6 bases separated the two germline ends. The CDR3 loop spans 14 amino acids. Germline V lookup: CDR1 MDHEN, CDR2 SYDVKM. CDR3 DNA: TGTGCCAGCAGTTTATTACAGGCCTACAATGAGCAGTTCTTC. Translation: CASSLLQAYNEQFF. The whole variable domain, remainder taken from reference TRBV28 and TRBJ2-1, is DVKVTQSSRYLVKRTGEKVFLECVQDMDHENMFWYRQDPGLGLRLIYFSYDVKMKEKGDIPEGYSVSREKKERFSLILESASTNQTSMYLCASSLLQAYNEQFFGPGTRLTVL.

The chain combines TRBV30 with TRBJ2-1, with TRBD2 identical over 7 bases. The CDR3 extends over 15 amino acids. From germline, CDR1 is GTSNPN and CDR2 SVGIG (reference sequence). Losses at the gene ends were 0 bases for V and 2 bases for J; bases not matched to a gene: 4. The CDR3 sequence: CAWSVGGRTYNEQFF. The CDR3 DNA sequence: TGTGCCTGGAGTGTGGGAGGGCGCACCTACAATGAGCAGTTCTTC.

DNA for the CDR3: TGCGCCAGCAGCTCTCTACGTGAGGGTGAAGCTTTCTTT. This encodes CASSSLREGEAFF. The gene calls are TRBV5-1 and TRBJ1-1; D uncertain. The CDR3 consists of 13 residues. The V gene lost 3 bases and the J gene lost 7 bases, with 13 bases spanning the gap. Germline V lookup: CDR1 SGHRS, CDR2 YFSETQ. The entire variable domain, with the rest obtained from reference TRBV5-1 and TRBJ1-1, is as follows: KAGVTQTPRYLIKTRGQQVTLSCSPISGHRSVSWYQQTPGQGLQFLFEYFSETQRNKGNFPGRFSGRQFSNSRSEMNVSTLELGDSALYLCASSSLREGEAFFGQGTRLTVV.

The chain links TRBV2 to TRBJ2-7, with D hard to call. V lost 5 bases to trimming and J lost 3 bases, with 5 bases between them. Germline-derived CDR1 and CDR2 are SNHLY and FYNNEI. This CDR3 comprises 11 residues. The CDR3 DNA reads as TGTGCCAGCAGTCCTTTCTACGAGCAGTACTTC. Its translation is CASSPFYEQYF.

This clone was observed a single time. The rearrangement links TRBV29-1 to TRBJ2-5; 7 bases are shared with TRBD1. Trimming cost V 0 bases and J 5 bases; bases outside gene matches: 6. This CDR3 is built from 14 residues. Germline values: CDR1 SQVTM, CDR2 ANQGSEA. The CDR3 DNA reads as TGCAGCGTTGAAGATAGGGGGCTTGGGGAGACCCAGTACTTC. Its protein is CSVEDRGLGETQYF.

This clone has only one observation. The V and J genes are TRBV30 and TRBJ2-3; possibly TRBD1 or TRBD2 for D (5 bases each). The germline CDR1 and CDR2 sequences are GTSNPN and SVGIG (reference sequence). The CDR3 extends over 13 amino acids. Trimming removed 3 bases at V and 1 base at J, with 8 bases between. CDR3 amino acids: CAWRGVGTDTQYF. As DNA, the CDR3 is TGTGCCTGGAGGGGGGTGGGCACAGATACGCAGTATTTT. The whole variable domain, filled in from reference TRBV30 and TRBJ2-3, reads SQTIHQWPATLVQPVGSPLSLECTVEGTSNPNLYWYRQAAGRGLQLLFYSVGIGQISSEVPQNLSASRPQDRQFILSSKKLLLSDSGFYLCAWRGVGTDTQYFGPGTRLTVL.

The chain has TRBV5-5 and TRBJ2-1; D assignment may be TRBD1 or TRBD2 (5 bases each). The CDR3 is 15 amino acids. CDR1 is SGHKS, CDR2 YYEKEE, per germline (reference sequence). The ends were cut back, 9 bases at V and 5 bases at J, with 21 bases in the middle. For the CDR3, the DNA is TGTGCCACCGAACGGGACCCGTACCTCAACAATGAGCAGTTCTTC. This encodes CATERDPYLNNEQFF. Using reference TRBV5-5 and TRBJ2-1 for the parts outside the CDR3, the full variable domain is DAGVTQSPTHLIKTRGQQVTLRCSPISGHKSVSWYQQVLGQGPQFIFQYYEKEERGRGNFPDRFSARQFPNYSSELNVNALLLGDSALYLCATERDPYLNNEQFFGPGTRLTVL.

The gene calls are TRBV11-2 and TRBJ1-2; 8 bases line up with TRBD1. The CDR3 contains 15 residues. CDR1 SGHAT and CDR2 FQNNGV come from the germline V gene. Germline trimming cut 4 bases from V and 8 bases from J; bases unmatched to any gene: 12. The CDR3 coding sequence is TGTGCCAGCAGCTCACTACGCGGACAGGGCCAGGGCTACACCTTC. Protein: CASSSLRGQGQGYTF.

This clone was seen just once. The rearrangement joins TRBV29-1 to TRBJ1-1; D is possibly TRBD1 (5 bases). Germline lookup yields CDR1 SQVTM and CDR2 ANQGSEA. V lost 5 bases, J lost 3 bases, and 13 bases lay in between. This CDR3 is 13 amino acids long. The CDR3 DNA is TGCAGCGTTCGTAGCGGGACCCACACTGAAGCTTTCTTT. This codes for CSVRSGTHTEAFF.

The chain recombines TRBV6-1 with TRBJ2-5; either TRBD1 or TRBD2 may supply D (5 bases each). V dropped 6 bases and J dropped 1 base, with 9 bases sitting between them. From germline, CDR1 is MNHNS and CDR2 SASEGT. This CDR3 is built from 13 residues. CDR3 amino acids: CASRGVSQETQYF. Here the CDR3 DNA reads TGTGCCAGCAGGGGGGTAAGCCAAGAGACCCAGTACTTC.

The chain recombines TRBV6-1 with TRBJ1-1, with a possible D match to TRBD1 (6 bases). The CDR3 covers 14 residues. Germline CDR1 and CDR2: MNHNS and SASEGT. V dropped 6 bases and J dropped 5 bases, with 16 bases sitting between them. This CDR3 reads CASRLGGAITEAFF. The DNA of the CDR3 is TGTGCCAGCAGGTTGGGGGGGGCGATAACTGAAGCTTTCTTT.

The CDR3 protein is CADRDISGNTIYF. Written as DNA, the CDR3 is TGTGCGGACAGGGACATTTCTGGAAACACCATATATTTT. The V and J genes are TRBV7-9 and TRBJ1-3; 8 bases agree with TRBD1. Looked up from germline, CDR1 is SEHNR and CDR2 is FQNEAQ (reference sequence). The CDR3 length is 13 residues.

CDR3 sequence reads: CASSNGRAGFYEQYF. The DNA of the CDR3 is TGCGCCAGCAGTAACGGGAGGGCCGGTTTCTACGAGCAGTACTTC. The chain couples TRBV10-2 to TRBJ2-7, with 8 bases that match TRBD2. Germline-derived CDR1 and CDR2 are WSHSY and SAAADI. This CDR3 region has 15 residues. V was clipped by 5 bases and J by 3 bases; unmatched bases: 9.

The chain joins TRBV7-8 to TRBJ2-5; 12 nucleotides match TRBD2. V lost 3 bases, J lost 2 bases, and 10 bases stayed unmatched. Germline-derived CDR1 and CDR2 are SGHVS and FQNEAQ. The CDR3 contains 18 residues. DNA for the CDR3: TGTGCCAGCAGCTTGGGGCGACTAGCGGGAGTGGGGCAAGAGACCCAGTACTTC. This sequence encodes CASSLGRLAGVGQETQYF.

The V call is TRBV7-3, the J call TRBJ2-3; a possible D gene is TRBD2 (5 bases). Trimming left V 4 bases short and J 5 bases short, with 16 bases between. The germline gives CDR1 SGHTA, CDR2 FQGTGA. CDR3 length: 15 amino acids. DNA of the CDR3: TGTGCCAGCAGCTCCGCCGGGAACTACTTAGATACGCAGTATTTT. As protein: CASSSAGNYLDTQYF.

In its sample, this clone was seen a few times. J is TRBJ2-5 and V is TRBV5-4, with TRBD2 as a possible D gene (6 bases). Trimming removed 4 bases from V and 5 bases from J, with 12 bases in between. This CDR3 is 13 amino acids long. The germline CDR1 and CDR2 sequences are SGHNT and YYREEE (reference sequence). The CDR3 DNA reads as TGTGCCAGCAGCCTTTTGGACTATGAGACCCAGTACTTC. The encoded protein is CASSLLDYETQYF.

This chain connects TRBV23-1 to TRBJ1-6, with no clear D. TRBV23-1 is placed among ORFs of uncertain function. CDR3 length equals 14 residues. V was clipped by 6 bases and J by 7 bases, with 13 bases between them. The CDR3 here is CASRTTGFNSPLHF. The CDR3 coding sequence is TGCGCCAGCAGGACGACTGGGTTCAATTCACCCCTCCACTTT.

This chain connects TRBV28 to TRBJ1-5, with D unresolved. CDR1 is MDHEN, CDR2 SYDVKM, per germline. The CDR3 has 16 amino acids. Deletions cut 1 base from V and 0 bases from J, with 10 bases between. The CDR3 nucleotides read TGTGCCAGCAGTTTATTACGACAAGTTAGCAATCAGCCCCAGCATTTT. It yields the protein CASSLLRQVSNQPQHF.

V and J are TRBV12-5 and TRBJ1-4, with a weak D call TRBD1 (5 bases). The V and J ends lost 2 bases and 5 bases respectively, with 9 bases between them. The CDR3 covers 14 residues. The germline CDR1 and CDR2 sequences are LGHNT and FRNRAP. Here the CDR3 reads CASGLPGGNEKLFF. The CDR3 region has the DNA TGTGCTAGTGGTTTGCCCGGGGGGAATGAAAAACTGTTTTTT.

The chain has TRBV2 and TRBJ1-2; 9 bases align to TRBD1. This CDR3 has 13 residues. V was clipped by 6 bases and J by 8 bases; unmatched bases: 7. The V gene's germline CDR1 is SNHLY and CDR2 FYNNEI. Here the CDR3 DNA reads TGTGCCAGCAGAGGGACAGGGATCGGCGGCTACACCTTC. The encoded protein is CASRGTGIGGYTF. Using reference TRBV2 and TRBJ1-2 for the parts outside the CDR3, the full variable domain is EPEVTQTPSHQVTQMGQEVILRCVPISNHLYFYWYRQILGQKVEFLVSFYNNEISEKSEIFDDQFSVERPDGSNFTLKIRSTKLEDSAMYFCASRGTGIGGYTFGSGTRLTVV.

The chain couples TRBV30 to TRBJ1-1; 8 bases map to TRBD1. CDR3 length equals 13 residues. Per the germline V gene, CDR1 is GTSNPN and CDR2 is SVGIG (reference sequence). The CDR3 region is CAVQQGGNTEAFF. Written as DNA, the CDR3 is TGTGCGGTTCAACAGGGGGGGAACACTGAAGCTTTCTTT. Together with reference TRBV30 and TRBJ1-1, the CDR3 gives the full variable domain: SQTIHQWPATLVQPVGSPLSLECTVEGTSNPNLYWYRQAAGRGLQLLFYSVGIGQISSEVPQNLSASRPQDRQFILSSKKLLLSDSGFYLCAVQQGGNTEAFFGQGTRLTVV.

This sequence joins TRBV7-8 and TRBJ2-7, with 8 bases that match TRBD1. The CDR3 consists of 14 residues. The germline CDR1 and CDR2 sequences are SGHVS and FQNEAQ. After removal of 5 bases from V and 2 bases from J, the junction contained 5 bases not matched to a gene. Here the CDR3 reads CASSRGTGPYEQYF. CDR3 nucleotide sequence: TGTGCCAGCAGCAGGGGGACAGGTCCCTACGAGCAGTACTTC.

This clone appeared once. The chain combines TRBV9 with TRBJ2-1; D tentatively reads TRBD1 or TRBD2 (5 bases each). CDR3 length equals 16 residues. The germline V gene encodes CDR1 SGDLS and CDR2 YYNGEE. V lost 3 bases to trimming and J lost 3 bases, with 16 bases between them. CDR3 DNA sequence: TGTGCCAGCAGCGCAGACCCCGGGACGGACTACAATGAGCAGTTCTTC. Its translation is CASSADPGTDYNEQFF.

With regard to this clone: The same CDR3 can be traced to other DNA sequences in this sample. This chain links TRBV30 with TRBJ1-1; TRBD1 is a possible D gene (5 bases). Between the trimmed V and J ends, which lost 0 bases and 3 bases, there was a span of 11 bases. Per germline, CDR1 GTSNPN and CDR2 SVGIG (reference sequence). This CDR3 is built from 14 residues. In DNA form, the CDR3 reads TGTGCCTGGAGTGTGGGGGGTACGGACACTGAAGCTTTCTTT. Protein: CAWSVGGTDTEAFF.

This sequence joins TRBV9 and TRBJ1-5; D might be TRBD1 (5 bases). Trimming cost V 0 bases and J 0 bases, with 7 bases left between them. The CDR3 totals 15 residues. Germline V lookup: CDR1 SGDLS, CDR2 YYNGEE. DNA of the CDR3: TGTGCCAGCAGCGTAGAGGGGAATAGCAATCAGCCCCAGCATTTT. Translation: CASSVEGNSNQPQHF.

This rearrangement joins TRBV6-4 to TRBJ2-2; 9 bases align to TRBD2. V lost 0 bases, J lost 5 bases, and 1 base stayed unmatched. This CDR3 is built from 15 residues. The germline CDR1 and CDR2 sequences are MRHNA and SNTAGT. The CDR3 sequence is CASSDSSGGTGELFF. The CDR3, as DNA: TGTGCCAGCAGTGACTCCAGCGGGGGGACCGGGGAGCTGTTTTTT.